This T cell receptor (beta chain) was recovered during a study of breast tumors, draining lymph nodes, adjacent tissues. General study findings and limits: Luminal-like breast cancer showed significantly greater tumor-nontumor repertoire similarity than basal-like breast cancer did. Tumor T cell lymph node origin was a supported hypothesis, not proven. Compared with lymph nodes, tumors were less diverse; compared with nontumor tissue, more. Findings are consistent with lymph node origin and intratumoral expansion of most tumor T cells.

The table lists this clonotype with a few counts. Its antigen is as yet unknown. V was trimmed by 2 bases and J by 0 bases, leaving 10 bases between them. CDR1 and CDR2 from the germline V gene are SGHAT and FQNNGV. The CDR3 extends over 16 amino acids. Breast cancer patients provided tissue from their axillary draining lymph nodes. From the multiplex PCR reads, TCRdb called clonotypes with MiXCR, one entry per CDR3 protein. The table records some 100,000 distinct CDR3 sequences, approximately 22% of them present only once. The sequenced material came from axillary lymph node tissue. The receptor was derived from a female donor with breast cancer. Some clones in this sample may be carry-over from other donors' samples. This chain connects TRBV11-2 to TRBJ2-2; TRBD2 is a possible D gene (6 bases). The CDR3 bases are TGTGCCAGCAGCTTATCTCCGGGGGCGAACACCGGGGAGCTGTTTTTT. Translating gives CASSLSPGANTGELFF.